This T cell receptor beta chain was sequenced in a study of blood T cells in healthy people across ages. Study-wide context: Capture by template switching was about one barcoded beta molecule per two T cells.

Through a sample-barcoded 5' primer and a J-beta primer mix, a second PCR was run for 7 to 11 cycles. Each CDR3 protein gets one entry after TCRdb re-called the 5' RACE reads with MiXCR. The profile shows about 800,000 distinct CDR3 sequences, over 45% of them singletons. Donors each provided about 10 milliliters of peripheral blood. This sequence originates from a man aged 25-45 years in good health. The sequenced material came from blood.

CDR3 protein: CSVARSGDSYEQYF. The CDR3 bases are TGCAGCGTTGCTCGGTCCGGGGACAGCTACGAGCAGTACTTC. The gene calls are TRBV29-1 and TRBJ2-7, with TRBD1 matching 7 bases. V was clipped by 4 bases and J by 3 bases; unmatched bases: 9. The CDR3 sequence is 14 residues long. In germline, CDR1 is SQVTM, CDR2 ANQGSEA.